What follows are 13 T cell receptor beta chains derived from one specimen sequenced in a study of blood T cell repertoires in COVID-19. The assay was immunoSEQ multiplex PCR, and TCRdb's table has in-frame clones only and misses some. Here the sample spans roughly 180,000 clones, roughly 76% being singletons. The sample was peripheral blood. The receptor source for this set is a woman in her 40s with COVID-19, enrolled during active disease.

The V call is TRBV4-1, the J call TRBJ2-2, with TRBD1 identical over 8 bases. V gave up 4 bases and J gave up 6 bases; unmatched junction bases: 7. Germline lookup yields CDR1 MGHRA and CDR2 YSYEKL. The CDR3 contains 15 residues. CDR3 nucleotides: TGCGCCAGCAGCCCGGACAGGGACTTTGCCGGGGAGCTGTTTTTT. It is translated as CASSPDRDFAGELFF.

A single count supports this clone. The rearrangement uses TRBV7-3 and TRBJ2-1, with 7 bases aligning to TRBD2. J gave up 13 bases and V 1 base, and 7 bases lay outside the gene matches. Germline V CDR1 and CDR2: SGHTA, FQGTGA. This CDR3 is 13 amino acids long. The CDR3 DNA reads TGTGCCAGCAGCTTAAGGCGGGAGTGGCCCCAGTTCTTC. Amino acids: CASSLRREWPQFF. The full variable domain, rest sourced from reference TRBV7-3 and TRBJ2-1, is GAGVSQTPSNKVTEKGKYVELRCDPISGHTALYWYRQSLGQGPEFLIYFQGTGAADDSGLPNDRFFAVRPEGSVSTLKIQRTERGDSAVYLCASSLRREWPQFFGPGTRLTVL.

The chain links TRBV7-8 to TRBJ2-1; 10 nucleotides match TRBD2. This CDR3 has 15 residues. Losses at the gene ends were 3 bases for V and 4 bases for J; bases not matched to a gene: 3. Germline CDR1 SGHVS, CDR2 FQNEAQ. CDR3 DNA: TGTGCCAGCAGCTTTAGCGGGGGGCGGTACAATGAGCAGTTCTTC. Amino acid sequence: CASSFSGGRYNEQFF.

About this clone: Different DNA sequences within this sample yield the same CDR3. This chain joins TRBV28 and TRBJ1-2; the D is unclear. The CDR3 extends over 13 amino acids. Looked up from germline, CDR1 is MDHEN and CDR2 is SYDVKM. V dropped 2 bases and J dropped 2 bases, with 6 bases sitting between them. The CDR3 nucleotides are TGTGCCAGCAGTTTAGGGCAGAACTATGGCTACACCTTC. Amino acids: CASSLGQNYGYTF.

The CDR3 sequence: CASNWGSGDEQFF. CDR3 coding DNA: TGTGCCAGTAATTGGGGCTCGGGGGATGAGCAGTTCTTC. V usage is TRBV19 and J usage is TRBJ2-1; tentatively, D is TRBD2 (6 bases). Trimming cost V 7 bases and J 8 bases, with 15 bases left between them. There are 13 residues in the CDR3. Germline loops: CDR1 LNHDA, CDR2 SQIVND (reference sequence).

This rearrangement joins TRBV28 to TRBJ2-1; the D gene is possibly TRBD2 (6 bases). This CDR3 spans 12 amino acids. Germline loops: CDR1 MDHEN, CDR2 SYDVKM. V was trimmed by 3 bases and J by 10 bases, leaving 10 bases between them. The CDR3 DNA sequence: TGTGCCAGCAGTTTTCCAGGGAGGGAGCAGTTCTTC. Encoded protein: CASSFPGREQFF.

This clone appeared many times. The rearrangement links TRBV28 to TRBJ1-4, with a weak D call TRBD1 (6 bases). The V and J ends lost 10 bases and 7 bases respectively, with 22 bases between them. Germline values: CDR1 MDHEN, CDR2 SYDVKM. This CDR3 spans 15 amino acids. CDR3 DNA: TGTGCCACCTACAGCGCCGGGGGGGCCGTTGAAAAACTGTTTTTT. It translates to CATYSAGGAVEKLFF. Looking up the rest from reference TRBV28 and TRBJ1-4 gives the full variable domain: DVKVTQSSRYLVKRTGEKVFLECVQDMDHENMFWYRQDPGLGLRLIYFSYDVKMKEKGDIPEGYSVSREKKERFSLILESASTNQTSMYLCATYSAGGAVEKLFFGSGTQLSVL.

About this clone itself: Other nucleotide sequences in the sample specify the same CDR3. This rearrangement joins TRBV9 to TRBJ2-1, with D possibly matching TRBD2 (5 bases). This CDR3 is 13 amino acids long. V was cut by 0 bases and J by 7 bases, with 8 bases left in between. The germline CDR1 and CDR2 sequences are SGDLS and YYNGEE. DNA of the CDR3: TGTGCCAGCAGCGTAGGGACTGGGAATGAGCAGTTCTTC. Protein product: CASSVGTGNEQFF. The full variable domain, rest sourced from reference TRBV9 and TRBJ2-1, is DSGVTQTPKHLITATGQRVTLRCSPRSGDLSVYWYQQSLDQGLQFLIQYYNGEERAKGNILERFSAQQFPDLHSELNLSSLELGDSALYFCASSVGTGNEQFFGPGTRLTVL.

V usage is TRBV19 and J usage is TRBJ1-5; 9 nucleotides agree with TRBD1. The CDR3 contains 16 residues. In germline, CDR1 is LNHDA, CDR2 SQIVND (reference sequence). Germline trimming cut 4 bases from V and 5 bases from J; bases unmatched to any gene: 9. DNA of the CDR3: TGTGCCAGTAGTAAATTGGACAGGGGAAATCATCAGCCCCAGCATTTT. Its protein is CASSKLDRGNHQPQHF.

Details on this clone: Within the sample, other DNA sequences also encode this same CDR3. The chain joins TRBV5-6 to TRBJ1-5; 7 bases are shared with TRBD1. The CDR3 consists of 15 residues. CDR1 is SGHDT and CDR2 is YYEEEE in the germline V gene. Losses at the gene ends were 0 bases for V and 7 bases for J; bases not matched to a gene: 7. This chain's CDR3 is CASSLGPGGGQPQHF. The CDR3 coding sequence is TGTGCCAGCAGCTTGGGGCCAGGGGGTGGCCAGCCCCAGCATTTT.

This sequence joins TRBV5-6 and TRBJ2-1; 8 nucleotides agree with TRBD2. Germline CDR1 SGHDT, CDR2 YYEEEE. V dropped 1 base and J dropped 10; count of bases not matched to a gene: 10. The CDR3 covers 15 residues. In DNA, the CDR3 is TGTGCCAGCAGCTTGCTGCGGGAGGAATCTCAGGAGCAGTTCTTC. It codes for CASSLLREESQEQFF.

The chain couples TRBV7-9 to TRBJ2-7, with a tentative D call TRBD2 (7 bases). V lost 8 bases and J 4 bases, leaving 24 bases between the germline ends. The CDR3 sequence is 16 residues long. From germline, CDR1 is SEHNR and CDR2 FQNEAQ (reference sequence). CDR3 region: CASGKGLRGAHYEQYF. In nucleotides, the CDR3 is TGTGCCAGCGGCAAGGGCTTACGGGGGGCGCATTACGAGCAGTACTTC.

The chain's CDR3 is CASRNRGESSYNEQFF. The CDR3 coding sequence is TGTGCCAGCAGGAACAGGGGGGAGAGCTCCTACAATGAGCAGTTCTTC. The chain carries TRBV27 and TRBJ2-1; TRBD1 matches 8 bases. This CDR3 is built from 16 residues. Germline V lookup: CDR1 MNHEY, CDR2 SMNVEV (reference sequence). Unmatched junction bases numbered 7, after V lost 6 bases and J lost 0 bases.